The rows below give T cell receptor beta chains drawn from one sample of a study of early stage breast cancer tumors. Clones were read by immunoSEQ multiplex PCR, and TCRdb kept only the in-frame ones, dropping some. The sample carries tens of thousands of clones, about 80% recorded once. The source material was blood. These receptors all come from a person aged 25 to 40 with breast cancer. The CDR3 runs from the conserved cysteine through the conserved F or W. The D gene is left open where the match is weak. Clone size appears in some rows only: once, few, many, or a class for an expanded clone.

TRBV7-8	NA	NA	TRBJ2-3	CASSFPTGGTDTQYF	TGTGCCAGCAGCTTTCCGACCGGAGGCACAGATACGCAGTATTTT
TRBV7-7	TRBD1	NA	TRBJ2-7	CASSPLPDRTGPSLGYEQYF	TGTGCTAGCAGCCCCCTTCCGGACCGGACAGGCCCGTCTTTGGGCTACGAGCAGTACTTC
TRBV6-4	TRBD1	NA	TRBJ2-7	CASTNWKGADKPYEQYF	TGTGCCAGCACTAACTGGAAGGGGGCGGATAAGCCTTACGAGCAGTACTTC
TRBV9	NA	few	TRBJ1-2	CASSARIENYGYTF	TGTGCCAGCAGCGCCCGGATTGAGAACTATGGCTACACCTTC
TRBV27	TRBD1	NA	TRBJ2-7	CASSLKGAISYEQYF	TGTGCCAGCAGTTTGAAGGGGGCGATCTCCTACGAGCAGTACTTC
TRBV4-3	TRBD2	NA	TRBJ2-1	CASSQEGGRASYNEQFF	TGCGCCAGCAGCCAAGAGGGTGGGAGGGCCTCCTACAATGAGCAGTTCTTC
TRBV5-1	TRBD2	NA	TRBJ2-7	CASSRPGLAGIGEQYF	TGCGCCAGCAGCCGTCCGGGACTAGCGGGAATTGGTGAGCAGTACTTC
TRBV18	NA	NA	TRBJ1-1	CASSPPQTPTTEAFF	TGTGCCAGCTCACCACCCCAGACACCTACCACTGAAGCTTTCTTT
TRBV10-3	NA	NA	TRBJ2-1	CAISLGGTYNEQFF	TGTGCCATCAGTTTAGGGGGGACCTACAATGAGCAGTTCTTC
TRBV27	TRBD1	NA	TRBJ2-7	CASSLLLGQGVYEQYF	TGTGCCAGCAGTTTACTCCTGGGACAGGGGGTGTACGAGCAGTACTTC
TRBV2	NA	NA	TRBJ1-2	CASSDPPGDMDGANYGYTF	TGTGCCAGCAGTGACCCCCCCGGCGACATGGACGGGGCTAACTATGGCTACACCTTC
TRBV7-9	NA	NA	TRBJ1-3	CASSPTLGEGGNTIYF	TGTGCCAGCAGCCCTACGCTCGGAGAGGGAGGAAACACCATATATTTT
TRBV18	TRBD1	NA	TRBJ1-1	CASSPLGDREAFF	TGTGCCAGCTCACCACTGGGGGACAGGGAAGCTTTCTTT
TRBV10-3	NA	once	TRBJ2-7	CAISGRWQGGPNEQYF	TGTGCCATCAGTGGAAGATGGCAGGGGGGTCCCAACGAGCAGTACTTC
TRBV5-1	TRBD2	NA	TRBJ2-3	CASSLTGTSGRITDTQYF	TGCGCCAGCAGCTTGACCGGGACTAGCGGGAGGATCACAGATACGCAGTATTTT
TRBV29-1	TRBD2	NA	TRBJ2-3	CSVETPGTSGMSPDTQYF	TGCAGCGTTGAAACCCCGGGGACTAGCGGGATGAGTCCAGATACGCAGTATTTT
TRBV13	TRBD2	NA	TRBJ2-3	CASSLGPGLAATDTQYF	TGTGCCAGCAGCTTAGGTCCGGGACTAGCGGCCACAGATACGCAGTATTTT
TRBV6-5	NA	NA	TRBJ2-1	CASSSYRDLTNNEQFF	TGTGCCAGCAGTTCATACCGGGACCTGACAAACAATGAGCAGTTCTTC
TRBV10-3	NA	NA	TRBJ1-2	CATKGGNNYGYTF	TGTGCCACCAAAGGGGGGAACAACTATGGCTACACCTTC
TRBV5-1	NA	NA	TRBJ2-1	CASSERTDNEQFF	TGCGCCAGCAGCGAAAGGACAGATAATGAGCAGTTCTTC
TRBV30	TRBD2	NA	TRBJ2-7	CAWRSGTRLYEQYF	TGTGCCTGGAGAAGTGGGACTAGACTCTACGAGCAGTACTTC
TRBV5-5	NA	NA	TRBJ2-7	CASSLWQVDEQYF	TGTGCCAGCAGTCTCTGGCAAGTGGACGAGCAGTACTTC
TRBV5-6	NA	NA	TRBJ2-6	CASSFSGANVLTF	TGTGCCAGCAGCTTTTCTGGGGCCAACGTCCTGACTTTC
TRBV7-2	TRBD2	NA	TRBJ2-1	CASSWSSGDEQFF	TGTGCCAGCAGCTGGTCTAGCGGGGATGAGCAGTTCTTC
TRBV7-9	TRBD1	once	TRBJ2-1	CASSLQGYNEQFF	TGTGCCAGCAGTTTACAGGGGTACAATGAGCAGTTCTTC
TRBV7-2	NA	NA	TRBJ2-7	CASRSLGGLYEQYF	TGTGCCAGCAGGTCCCTCGGGGGCCTCTACGAGCAGTACTTC